What follows are 23 T cell receptor beta chains derived from one specimen sequenced in a study of cytomegalovirus exposure and HLA in healthy donors. PCR amplification relied on 60 Vbeta primers (plus 13 Jbeta primers). This table comes from immunoSEQ multiplex PCR, and its TCRdb copy is limited to in-frame clones, with some not included. This sample has some 160,000 clones; approximately 80% occur once, and the top ten carry 5.5% to 7.5%. Sequencing was done on a sample of PBMCs. The origin of the receptors is a woman aged 40 to 55 in good health and CMV-seropositive.

This clone has just a few counts. The V call is TRBV7-8, the J call TRBJ1-1, with 7 bases identical to TRBD1. The CDR3 extends over 16 amino acids. The germline CDR1 and CDR2 sequences are SGHVS and FQNEAQ. J was trimmed by 0 bases and V by 1 base; bases with no gene match: 5. The CDR3 loop reads CASSLGQGVMNTEAFF. CDR3 nucleotides: TGTGCCAGCAGCTTAGGACAGGGCGTTATGAACACTGAAGCTTTCTTT.

Turning to this clone: Its ends do not fully match the called genes, so a read error is possible. The chain is built from TRBV7-9 and TRBJ2-7, with D uncertain. CDR3 length: 11 amino acids. CDR1 is SEHNR and CDR2 is FQNEAQ in the germline V gene (reference sequence). CDR3 nucleotide sequence: TGTTCCAGCAGCAGACTCGACGAGCAGTACTTC. Encoded protein: CSSSRLDEQYF.

This sequence joins TRBV7-9 and TRBJ1-2, with 7 bases matching TRBD1. With V trimmed by 5 bases and J by 6 bases, 9 bases remained unmatched. The CDR3 covers 14 residues. Germline CDR1 is SEHNR and CDR2 is FQNEAQ (reference sequence). This CDR3 reads CASSNPGGGNGYTF. The CDR3 DNA is TGTGCCAGCAGCAACCCAGGGGGTGGGAATGGCTACACCTTC.

The gene calls are TRBV5-4 and TRBJ2-3; tentatively, D is TRBD1 (6 bases). This CDR3 has 15 amino acids. The germline V gene has CDR1 SGHNT and CDR2 YYREEE (reference sequence). The ends were cut back, 4 bases at V and 1 base at J, with 13 bases in the middle. CDR3 protein: CASSLRGSGTDTQYF. The CDR3 DNA follows: TGTGCCAGCAGCCTTAGGGGGTCGGGCACAGATACGCAGTATTTT.

The genes are TRBV19 and TRBJ2-6, with D perhaps matching TRBD1 (6 bases). The CDR3 extends over 18 amino acids. Germline V gene sequence: CDR1 LNHDA, CDR2 SQIVND (reference sequence). V lost 5 bases and J lost 2, with 19 bases in between. The CDR3 region is CASSPRQVLLAGANVLTF. The CDR3 DNA follows: TGTGCCAGTAGTCCCCGACAGGTTCTCTTGGCTGGGGCCAACGTCCTGACTTTC.

This clone was counted a single time. V usage is TRBV7-2 and J usage is TRBJ1-2, with D uncertain. The germline CDR1 and CDR2 sequences are SGHTA and FQGNSA. The CDR3 has 13 amino acids. V was pared by 5 bases and J by 5 bases, with 12 bases between. The DNA of the CDR3 is TGTGCCAGCAGCAGCCCTTTACAGTATGGCTACACCTTC. Amino acid sequence: CASSSPLQYGYTF.

This clone was recorded only once. The CDR3: CASSLLGTNNYGYTF. For the CDR3, the DNA is TGTGCCAGCAGTTTACTAGGGACAAATAACTATGGCTACACCTTC. The genes are TRBV28 and TRBJ1-2, with a weak D call TRBD1 (6 bases). This CDR3 is built from 15 residues. The V gene's germline CDR1 is MDHEN and CDR2 SYDVKM. Deletions cut 2 bases from V and 1 base from J, with 11 bases between.

The rearrangement uses TRBV14 and TRBJ1-4; D gene unclear. The CDR3 extends over 17 amino acids. Trimming left V 0 bases short and J 5 bases short, with 16 bases between. Per germline, CDR1 SGHDN and CDR2 FVKESK. The CDR3 region has the DNA TGTGCCAGCAGCCAAGACCCCCTGACCCCGAGGAATGAAAAACTGTTTTTT. Protein: CASSQDPLTPRNEKLFF.

This chain uses TRBV5-1 with TRBJ1-2; a possible D gene is TRBD1 (5 bases). Germline lookup yields CDR1 SGHRS and CDR2 YFSETQ. V was pared by 2 bases and J by 7 bases, with 12 bases between. The CDR3 length is 13 residues. The CDR3 region has the DNA TGCGCCAGCAGCTTTGTAGGGGATGGTGGCTACACCTTC. It is translated as CASSFVGDGGYTF.

The gene calls are TRBV27 and TRBJ1-5, with 7 bases aligning to TRBD1. V lost 8 bases and J lost 4; bases outside the gene matches: 11. The CDR3 sequence is 15 residues long. CDR1 is MNHEY and CDR2 is SMNVEV in the germline V gene (reference sequence). CDR3 residues: CASGFGTAFNQPQHF. CDR3 DNA: TGTGCCAGCGGATTCGGGACAGCGTTTAATCAGCCCCAGCATTTT.

The chain links TRBV19 to TRBJ1-6; D gene ambiguous. Germline lookup yields CDR1 LNHDA and CDR2 SQIVND (reference sequence). V was cut by 6 bases and J by 9 bases, with 18 bases left in between. The CDR3 covers 15 residues. The CDR3 spells CASSPLGSSFSPLHF. Here the CDR3 DNA reads TGTGCCAGTAGCCCATTGGGCAGCAGTTTTTCACCCCTCCACTTT.

The chain couples TRBV28 to TRBJ1-6, with D possibly matching TRBD1 (6 bases). The germline V gene encodes CDR1 MDHEN and CDR2 SYDVKM. CDR3 length equals 15 residues. With 7 bases removed from V and 8 bases from J, the gap between germline ends came to 18 bases. CDR3 residues: CASTPRGRSHSPLHF. As DNA, the CDR3 is TGTGCCAGCACCCCCAGGGGCAGATCCCATTCACCCCTCCACTTT.

Only a few counts were recorded for this clone. The rearrangement joins TRBV28 to TRBJ2-3; the D gene is possibly TRBD2 (7 bases). Trimming took 2 bases from V and 8 from J, leaving 17 bases between them. From germline, CDR1 is MDHEN and CDR2 SYDVKM. The CDR3 runs 15 residues. CDR3 loop: CASSLVGGRAGTQYF. In DNA form, the CDR3 reads TGTGCCAGCAGTTTAGTGGGGGGGCGGGCCGGTACGCAGTATTTT.

This chain connects TRBV5-1 to TRBJ2-2; TRBD1 matches 10 bases. The junction had 8 bases not matched to a gene; V was cut back by 5 bases and J by 7 bases. This CDR3 spans 15 amino acids. Looked up from germline, CDR1 is SGHRS and CDR2 is YFSETQ. DNA for the CDR3: TGCGCCAGCAGGGATACGGGACAGGGGATCGGGGAGCTGTTTTTT. It specifies CASRDTGQGIGELFF. The whole variable domain, filled in from reference TRBV5-1 and TRBJ2-2, reads KAGVTQTPRYLIKTRGQQVTLSCSPISGHRSVSWYQQTPGQGLQFLFEYFSETQRNKGNFPGRFSGRQFSNSRSEMNVSTLELGDSALYLCASRDTGQGIGELFFGEGSRLTVL.

The chain joins TRBV5-1 to TRBJ2-5; D might be TRBD2 (5 bases). The CDR3 loop spans 14 amino acids. Trimming took off 0 bases at V and 5 bases at J, with 11 bases between the two ends. Germline CDR1 reads SGHRS; CDR2 reads YFSETQ. The CDR3 DNA sequence: TGCGCCAGCAGCTTGGTATCCGGGGAGGAGACCCAGTACTTC. Translated: CASSLVSGEETQYF.

About this clone itself: The junction differs from germline at one of its ends, possibly a read error. The chain has TRBV29-1 and TRBJ1-5, with D hard to call. Germline V gene data show CDR1 as SQVTM and CDR2 as ANQGSEA. This CDR3 region has 12 residues. This chain's CDR3 is CSVAGFNQPQHF. CDR3 DNA sequence: TGCAGCGTTGCCGGGTTCAATCAACCCCAGCATTTT.

The J gene is TRBJ2-3, the V gene TRBV7-9, with a tentative D call TRBD2 (5 bases). V dropped 5 bases and J dropped 3 bases, with 12 bases sitting between them. Per the germline V gene, CDR1 is SEHNR and CDR2 is FQNEAQ (reference sequence). The CDR3 runs to 14 residues. Written as DNA, the CDR3 is TGTGCCAGCAGCCCACAGACGGGAACAGATACGCAGTATTTT. The encoded protein is CASSPQTGTDTQYF.

This chain connects TRBV25-1 to TRBJ2-1, with D perhaps matching TRBD1 (5 bases). CDR1 and CDR2 (germline): MGHDK, SYGVNS. CDR3 length: 16 residues. Trimming pared 1 base from V and 3 bases from J, leaving 13 bases between. CDR3 bases: TGTGCCAGCAGTGAATCAGGGCCAGGACGCTACAATGAGCAGTTCTTC. It encodes CASSESGPGRYNEQFF.

J is TRBJ2-3 and V is TRBV27; a weak D match, TRBD2 (6 bases). V dropped 4 bases and J dropped 1 base, with 9 bases sitting between them. Germline loops: CDR1 MNHEY, CDR2 SMNVEV (reference sequence). The CDR3 covers 14 residues. The CDR3 coding sequence is TGTGCCAGCAGTTCGTCGGGGGGCACAGATACGCAGTATTTT. Translated, it gives CASSSSGGTDTQYF.

The CDR3 here is CAWSFPGNTEAFF. DNA of the CDR3: TGTGCCTGGAGTTTTCCGGGGAACACTGAAGCTTTCTTT. V gene TRBV30 combines with J gene TRBJ1-1; D remains ambiguous. This CDR3 has 13 amino acids. Trimming shortened V by 2 bases and J by 1 base, and 8 bases separated the two germline ends. Germline V gene data show CDR1 as GTSNPN and CDR2 as SVGIG (reference sequence).

This clone was observed a single time. This chain connects TRBV28 to TRBJ2-3, with 12 bases that match TRBD2. This CDR3 contains 14 residues. Trimming at V came to 7 bases and at J to 6 bases, leaving 5 bases not matched to a gene. Germline CDR1 reads MDHEN; CDR2 reads SYDVKM. DNA of the CDR3: TGTGCCAGCATTCCTAGCGGGGGGGCGGATACGCAGTATTTT. It specifies CASIPSGGADTQYF.

The rearrangement links TRBV5-1 to TRBJ2-5; possibly TRBD2 for D (6 bases). Germline assignment: CDR1 SGHRS and CDR2 YFSETQ. The CDR3 length is 16 residues. V gave up 0 bases and J gave up 3 bases, with 15 bases separating them. CDR3 sequence: CASSLAIRRGEETQYF. In DNA form, the CDR3 reads TGCGCCAGCAGCTTGGCCATTCGGCGGGGAGAAGAGACCCAGTACTTC. Drawing the rest from reference TRBV5-1 and TRBJ2-5, the complete variable domain is KAGVTQTPRYLIKTRGQQVTLSCSPISGHRSVSWYQQTPGQGLQFLFEYFSETQRNKGNFPGRFSGRQFSNSRSEMNVSTLELGDSALYLCASSLAIRRGEETQYFGPGTRLLVL.

The gene calls are TRBV19 and TRBJ1-6; TRBD1 might be the D (5 bases). V was pared by 3 bases and J by 8 bases, with 17 bases between. There are 16 residues in the CDR3. CDR1 and CDR2 (germline): LNHDA, SQIVND (reference sequence). The CDR3, as DNA: TGTGCCAGTAGTATGGGGGGGGAGAAATATGATTCACCCCTCCACTTT. Its protein is CASSMGGEKYDSPLHF.